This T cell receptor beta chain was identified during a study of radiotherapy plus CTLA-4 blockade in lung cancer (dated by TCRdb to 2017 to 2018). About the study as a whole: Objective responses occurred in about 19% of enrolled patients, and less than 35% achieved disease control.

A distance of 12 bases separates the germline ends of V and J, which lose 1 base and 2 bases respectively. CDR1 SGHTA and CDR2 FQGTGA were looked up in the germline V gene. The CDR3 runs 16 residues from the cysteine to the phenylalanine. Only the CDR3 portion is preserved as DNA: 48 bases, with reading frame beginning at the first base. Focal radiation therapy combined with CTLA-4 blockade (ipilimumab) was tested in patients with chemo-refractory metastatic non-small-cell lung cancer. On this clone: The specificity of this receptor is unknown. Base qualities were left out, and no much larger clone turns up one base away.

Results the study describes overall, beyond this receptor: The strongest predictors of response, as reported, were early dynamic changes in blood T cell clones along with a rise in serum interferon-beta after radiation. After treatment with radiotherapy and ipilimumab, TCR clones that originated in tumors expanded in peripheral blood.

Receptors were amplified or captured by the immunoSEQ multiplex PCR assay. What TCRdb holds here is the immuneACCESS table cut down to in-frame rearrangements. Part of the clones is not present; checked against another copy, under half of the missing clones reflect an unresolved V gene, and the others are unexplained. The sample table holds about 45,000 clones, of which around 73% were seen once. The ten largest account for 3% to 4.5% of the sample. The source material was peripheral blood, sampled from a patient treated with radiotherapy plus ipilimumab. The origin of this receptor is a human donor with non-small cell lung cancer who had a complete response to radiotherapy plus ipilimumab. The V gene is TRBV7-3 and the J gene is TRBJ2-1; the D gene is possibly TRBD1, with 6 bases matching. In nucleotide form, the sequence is TGTGCCAGCAGCTTAATGGCAGGGGTTCCCTACAATGAGCAGTTCTTC. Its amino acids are CASSLMAGVPYNEQFF.